Below are 18 T cell receptor beta chains sequenced from a single sample in a study of cytomegalovirus exposure and HLA in healthy donors. The study ran its PCR with 60 Vbeta and 13 Jbeta primers. Produced via immunoSEQ multiplex PCR; TCRdb's table is partial and in-frame only. The table lists 200,000 to 300,000 clones, roughly 81% of them singletons. The specimen was PBMCs. Receptor source: a woman aged 40 to 50 in good health and CMV-seropositive.

The chain has TRBV11-3 and TRBJ2-5; D is undetermined. The germline gives CDR1 SGHNT, CDR2 YENEEA. The CDR3 runs to 16 residues. With 5 bases removed from V and 4 bases from J, the gap between germline ends came to 20 bases. CDR3 coding DNA: TGTGCCAGCAGCCCAGAGGCTTACCGCGTGGGAGAGACCCAGTACTTC. Protein sequence: CASSPEAYRVGETQYF.

In this sample, this clone turned up once. The chain couples TRBV4-2 to TRBJ2-1; 13 bases align to TRBD2. V trimming: 0 bases; J trimming: 7 bases; junction bases outside the gene matches: 9. The CDR3 runs 18 residues. Germline loops: CDR1 LGHNA, CDR2 YNFKEQ. CDR3 residues: CASSQDWTSGSLSNEQFF. The CDR3 region has the DNA TGTGCCAGCAGCCAAGATTGGACTAGCGGGAGTCTTTCGAATGAGCAGTTCTTC.

This chain links TRBV4-2 with TRBJ1-2; D is perhaps TRBD1 (5 bases). CDR3 length: 14 amino acids. The V gene's germline CDR1 is LGHNA and CDR2 YNFKEQ. The V end was cut by 1 base, the J end by 4 bases, with 10 bases between. The DNA of the CDR3 is TGTGCCAGCAGCCAAGTCGGGCAGGGCTATGGCTACACCTTC. Its translation is CASSQVGQGYGYTF.

The rearrangement uses TRBV7-2 and TRBJ2-1; 7 bases match TRBD2. Germline V gene data show CDR1 as SGHTA and CDR2 as FQGNSA. This CDR3 has 16 residues. J lost 2 bases, V lost 5 bases, and 9 bases had no gene match. CDR3 sequence: CASSIKREPPYNEQFF. The CDR3 bases are TGTGCCAGCAGCATCAAGCGGGAACCCCCCTACAATGAGCAGTTCTTC.

This chain joins TRBV15 and TRBJ2-3, with TRBD1 identical over 7 bases. Germline CDR1 is LNHNV and CDR2 is YYDKDF (reference sequence). V shed 0 bases, J shed 2 bases, and the junction held 11 bases outside the gene matches. The CDR3 length is 18 residues. CDR3 coding DNA: TGTGCCACCAGCAGAGATTTGTTTGGGACAGCGATCACAGATACGCAGTATTTT. Its translation is CATSRDLFGTAITDTQYF.

The chain has TRBV19 and TRBJ1-1; D not resolved. Germline V gene sequence: CDR1 LNHDA, CDR2 SQIVND (reference sequence). This CDR3 region has 14 residues. Trimming took 3 bases from V and 7 from J, leaving 15 bases between them. CDR3 DNA: TGTGCCAGTAGTATGGCCACCCCTAGGAGTGAAGCTTTCTTT. Its protein product is CASSMATPRSEAFF.

The chain employs TRBV15 and TRBJ2-1; a possible D gene is TRBD2 (7 bases). This CDR3 comprises 15 residues. Between the trimmed V and J ends, which lost 1 base and 6 bases, there was a span of 13 bases. The V gene's germline CDR1 is LNHNV and CDR2 YYDKDF (reference sequence). CDR3 loop: CATSRGRGGVNEQFF. Here the CDR3 DNA reads TGTGCCACCAGCAGAGGGAGGGGGGGGGTCAATGAGCAGTTCTTC.

This chain joins TRBV28 and TRBJ2-2; 7 nucleotides match TRBD2. J lost 5 bases, V lost 3 bases, and 9 bases had no gene match. CDR3 length equals 16 residues. CDR1 and CDR2 (germline): MDHEN, SYDVKM. The DNA of the CDR3 is TGTGCCAGCAGTTTTCTAGCGGACCTTGGGACCGGGGAGCTGTTTTTT. Residues: CASSFLADLGTGELFF.

The chain is built from TRBV27 and TRBJ1-1, with 7 bases matching TRBD1. CDR1 MNHEY and CDR2 SMNVEV come from the germline V gene (reference sequence). This CDR3 spans 14 amino acids. V was pared by 6 bases and J by 5 bases, with 9 bases of the junction left unmatched. This chain's CDR3 is CASSRQGRETEAFF. Here the CDR3 DNA reads TGTGCCAGCAGCCGACAGGGAAGAGAAACTGAAGCTTTCTTT.

V gene TRBV27 combines with J gene TRBJ1-2; 10 bases are shared with TRBD1. CDR3 length: 16 residues. V trimming: 1 base; J trimming: 4 bases; junction bases outside the gene matches: 6. In germline, CDR1 is MNHEY, CDR2 SMNVEV (reference sequence). The CDR3 DNA reads TGTGCCAGCAGTTTATGGCCGGGACAGGGGTTCTATGGCTACACCTTC. It specifies CASSLWPGQGFYGYTF.

The V gene is TRBV19, the J gene TRBJ2-3; TRBD2 aligns across 9 bases. The CDR3 has 16 residues. The germline V gene encodes CDR1 LNHDA and CDR2 SQIVND (reference sequence). The trim removed 5 bases at V and 5 bases at J, leaving 11 bases unmatched. CDR3 amino acids: CASSPSSGGRRDTQYF. In nucleotides, the CDR3 is TGTGCCAGTAGTCCGTCGAGCGGGGGGCGTAGAGATACGCAGTATTTT.

The chain is built from TRBV5-8 and TRBJ2-4; 14 positions match TRBD2. Germline V gene sequence: CDR1 SGHTS, CDR2 YDEGEE. The trim removed 4 bases at V and 10 bases at J, leaving 7 bases unmatched. The CDR3 runs 15 residues. CDR3 in amino acids: CASSPGLAGGTIQYF. The CDR3 DNA follows: TGTGCCAGCAGCCCCGGACTAGCGGGAGGTACTATTCAGTACTTC.

This clone was observed once. The V call is TRBV6-7, the J call TRBJ1-5, with D unclear. TRBV6-7 belongs to the ORF category, with a function that is uncertain. Trimming shortened V by 0 bases and J by 4 bases, and 13 bases separated the two germline ends. CDR3 size: 16 residues. This chain's CDR3 is CASSYSMARRNQPQHF. CDR3 coding DNA: TGTGCCAGCAGTTACTCGATGGCCAGGCGTAATCAGCCCCAGCATTTT.

V is TRBV7-9 and J is TRBJ2-3; 8 bases align to TRBD1. V shed 5 bases, J shed 6 bases, and the junction held 10 bases outside the gene matches. From germline, CDR1 is SEHNR and CDR2 FQNEAQ (reference sequence). The CDR3 length is 15 residues. The DNA for the CDR3 is TGTGCCAGCAGCATCAGCGGACAGGGTAGGGATACGCAGTATTTT. It yields the protein CASSISGQGRDTQYF. The whole variable domain, remainder taken from reference TRBV7-9 and TRBJ2-3, is DTGVSQNPRHKITKRGQNVTFRCDPISEHNRLYWYRQTLGQGPEFLTYFQNEAQLEKSRLLSDRFSAERPKGSFSTLEIQRTEQGDSAMYLCASSISGQGRDTQYFGPGTRLTVL.

The chain links TRBV19 to TRBJ2-7; TRBD1 agrees at 7 bases. The ends lost 0 bases at V and 0 bases at J; junction bases unmatched: 8. This CDR3 region has 17 residues. CDR1 is LNHDA and CDR2 is SQIVND in the germline V gene (reference sequence). CDR3 coding DNA: TGTGCCAGTAGTATAGATACTGGGACAGCCTTCTCCTACGAGCAGTACTTC. Its protein is CASSIDTGTAFSYEQYF.

This chain uses TRBV29-1 with TRBJ2-1, with TRBD1 matching over 10 bases. Germline loops: CDR1 SQVTM, CDR2 ANQGSEA. There are 12 residues in the CDR3. CDR3 protein: CTSGTGANEQFF. CDR3 in DNA: TGCACCTCCGGGACAGGGGCTAATGAGCAGTTCTTC.

The chain links TRBV29-1 to TRBJ2-1; perhaps TRBD2 as D (5 bases). The CDR3 has 15 amino acids. The ends were cut back, 7 bases at V and 6 bases at J, with 22 bases in the middle. CDR1 and CDR2 (germline): SQVTM, ANQGSEA. The CDR3 coding sequence is TGCAGCGGACTACCGACGGCGCCTAATACCAATGAGCAGTTCTTC. Its protein product is CSGLPTAPNTNEQFF.

In this sample, this clone turned up a few times. Germline and junction disagree at one end, which may indicate a read error. The rearrangement links TRBV7-9 to TRBJ2-4, with D possibly TRBD2 on 7 matching bases. Germline V gene data show CDR1 as SEHNR and CDR2 as FQNEAQ (reference sequence). The CDR3 loop spans 11 amino acids. For the CDR3, the DNA is TGTGCCAGCAGCGATCCCGGGGGGCCGAGTTTT. Amino acids: CASSDPGGPSF. The whole variable domain, filled in from reference TRBV7-9 and TRBJ2-4, reads DTGVSQNPRHKITKRGQNVTFRCDPISEHNRLYWYRQTLGQGPEFLTYFQNEAQLEKSRLLSDRFSAERPKGSFSTLEIQRTEQGDSAMYLCASSDPGGPSFGAGTRLSVL.